The present T cell receptor beta chain was sequenced within a study of T cells in Graves' hyperthyroidism and ophthalmopathy (dated by TCRdb to about 2019). With respect to the entire study: Peripheral blood was sampled at the time of initial diagnosis, prior to any treatment. Following sampling, methimazole starting at 30 mg daily was given to hyperthyroidism patients, and high-dose intravenous methylprednisolone was given to ophthalmopathy patients. To identify TCR V-J signatures that set the groups apart, the researchers used a discovery cohort of 100 patients, made up of under 45 with Graves' ophthalmopathy and about 60 with stable Graves' hyperthyroidism. The paper describes TCR Vbeta CDR3 sequencing of roughly 130 peripheral blood samples, made up of around 41 ophthalmopathy patients, roughly 80 hyperthyroidism patients and some 17 progressor patients. The study also compared thyroid tissue and blood T-cell repertoires from five or six Graves' hyperthyroidism patients. An independent validation cohort of 18 to 20 hyperthyroidism patients and about 15 patients who later progressed to ophthalmopathy tested prospective prediction of ophthalmopathy. For training and testing, the 100 or so patients in the discovery cohort were randomly divided in a 7:3 ratio.

Trimming removed 3 bases from V and 4 bases from J; the gene matches leave 12 bases unexplained. CDR3 length: 17 amino acids, cysteine to phenylalanine. Only the CDR3 portion is preserved as DNA: 51 bases, with reading frame beginning at the first base. The germline V gene supplies CDR1 LGHNA and CDR2 YNFKEQ. Amplification of TCR beta CDR3 regions was carried out from RNA transcripts. The TCR CDR3 was subjected to a first round of RT-PCR using the HTBI primer set and the Qiagen OneStep RT-PCR kit. The libraries were constructed in a second round of multiplex PCR and then size-selected and purified. Sequencing of the libraries was done on an Illumina HiSeq2000 using paired-end 100 bp reads. The paper's data handling went like this. SOAPnuke was used to process the raw data, removing reads that contained adapters or uncalled bases, had a mean Phred below 15, or lacked an exact match to the constant primer or identifier. High-quality paired reads were merged using COPE v1.2.5, and each unique nucleotide sequence was defined as a clonotype. Clonotypes were aligned to IMGT TRBV, TRBD and TRBJ reference segments using MiTCR v1.1. The analysis was restricted to V-J combinations with a frequency above 0.0001, which together covered 99.2% of the repertoires. A TCS score was defined as the ratio between F50 (clonal expansion) and ExV (chaos), using BLOSUM62-based TCRdist between CDR3 peptides within each V-J. Welch's t-statistics and random forest reduced several hundred V-J features to 10 to 15, which were used in a naive Bayes classifier (R e1071). TCRdb itself trimmed the public reads at Q25 with fastp, ran MiXCR and retained productive beta chains. Each entry is one CDR3 protein sequence, shown with its most common DNA and genes. What appears here as the V and J calls and clone size reflects TCRdb's work, not the paper's. The sample table records roughly 520,000 distinct CDR3 sequences; approximately 25% of these occur just once. The ten largest account for 11% of the sample.

Points on this clonotype: Its recognized antigen is unknown. No base quality values were provided; no much bigger clone lies one nucleotide off.

Paper-wide results and their limitations: Sample size was not statistically predetermined, and investigators were not blinded to group allocation. Most expanded thyroid clonotypes (frequency above 0.001) were also detected in blood, suggesting blood repertoires may reflect thyroid immune responses. In validation, the model predicted progression to ophthalmopathy with 60% to 71% sensitivity and less than 75% specificity, a median of approximately 6.5 months before onset. In cross-validation, a model built on a 13 V-J signature told ophthalmopathy apart from stable hyperthyroidism with less than 90% sensitivity and around 83% specificity, and in testing the same model reached 80%/75%.

Moderately to severely active disease, a Clinical Activity Score of at least 3, a NOSPECS grade of at least 4, and a duration under 3 months were present in ophthalmopathy patients. Exclusion was applied to patients with uncontrolled infections, other autoimmune diseases, pregnancy or lactation. Diagnoses relied on clinical symptoms, serum thyroxine and TRAb, thyroid ultrasound and orbital computed tomography. PBMCs were separated from roughly 9.3 ml of fresh peripheral blood using Ficoll-Paque density gradient centrifugation. Trizol reagent was used to extract total RNA, and RNA quality was then checked on an Agilent 2100 Bioanalyzer.

The TCR was taken from a woman under 40 with Graves' ophthalmopathy. The sequenced sample consisted of blood. The rearrangement combines TRBV4-2 with TRBJ1-1, with 9 junctional bases fitting TRBD1. DNA sequence: TGTGCCAGCAGCCACCAGACAGGGGGTTATGGAGGCACTGAAGCTTTCTTT. Its product reads: CASSHQTGGYGGTEAFF.